The clone carrying this T cell receptor beta chain showed up many times. This entry comes from a study of cytomegalovirus exposure and HLA in healthy donors. The CDR3 is made up of 15 amino acids. The germline V gene has CDR1 MNHNS and CDR2 SASEGT. Trimming left V 3 bases short and J 0 bases short, with 6 bases between. PCR used 60 Vbeta primers and 13 Jbeta primers. Measured with immunoSEQ multiplex PCR; TCRdb has only the in-frame clones, and not every one. The table has some 160,000 clones, 77% seen once. This TCR derives from a woman aged 25 to 39 in good health and CMV-seronegative. This chain joins TRBV6-1 and TRBJ2-6, with a tentative D call TRBD2 (5 bases). Sequencing was carried out using PBMCs. CDR3 in DNA: TGTGCCAGCAGTGAGCGGGTCTCTGGGGCCAACGTCCTGACTTTC. Amino acid sequence: CASSERVSGANVLTF.